These 30 T cell receptor beta chains were sequenced from one sample in a study of blood T cell repertoires in COVID-19 (dated by TCRdb to the early 2020s). Library creation used the immunoSEQ multiplex PCR assay. The immuneACCESS repertoire file appears here via TCRdb, limited to in-frame rearrangements. These files lack a portion of the clones; in checked studies, under half of the deficit traces to unresolved V genes, and the cause of the others is not known. In all, the sample holds about 250,000 clones, and around 86% of those were seen once. The top ten clonotypes cover approximately 6.2% of the sample. The sample taken for sequencing was peripheral blood. These receptors came from a woman of 80 years or more with COVID-19, enrolled during active disease.

The chain joins TRBV24-1 to TRBJ1-2; the D gene is possibly TRBD1 (6 bases). Looked up from germline, CDR1 is KGHDR and CDR2 is SFDVKD. The CDR3 loop spans 13 amino acids. V lost 4 bases, J lost 7 bases, and 12 bases lay in between. This CDR3 reads CATSDVTGIGYTF. As DNA, the CDR3 is TGTGCCACCAGTGACGTGACAGGAATTGGCTACACCTTC.

The chain recombines TRBV5-1 with TRBJ1-2; D perhaps matches TRBD1 (5 bases). Germline V lookup: CDR1 SGHRS, CDR2 YFSETQ. Trimming cost V 0 bases and J 0 bases, with 6 bases left between them. This CDR3 region has 14 residues. Written as DNA, the CDR3 is TGCGCCAGCAGCTTGGAGACAGCTAACTATGGCTACACCTTC. Its protein product is CASSLETANYGYTF. The full variable domain, completed using reference TRBV5-1 and TRBJ1-2, is KAGVTQTPRYLIKTRGQQVTLSCSPISGHRSVSWYQQTPGQGLQFLFEYFSETQRNKGNFPGRFSGRQFSNSRSEMNVSTLELGDSALYLCASSLETANYGYTFGSGTRLTVV.

The chain links TRBV3-1 (or the pseudogene TRBV3-2) to TRBJ2-3; the D gene is possibly TRBD2 (7 bases). CDR1 and CDR2 from the germline V gene are LGHDT and YNNKEL (reference sequence). V lost 4 bases to trimming and J lost 2 bases, with 13 bases between them. The CDR3 is made up of 15 amino acids. The CDR3 region is CASSRPGGATDTQYF. CDR3 bases: TGTGCCAGCAGCCGACCTGGGGGGGCCACAGATACGCAGTATTTT.

The chain carries TRBV18 and TRBJ2-2, with a tentative D call TRBD1 (5 bases). The germline CDR1 and CDR2 sequences are KGHSH and LQKENI. The CDR3 sequence is 15 residues long. The V end lost 3 bases, the J end lost 5 bases, and 13 bases lay between the germline ends. The CDR3 bases are TGTGCCAGCTCACCCAGGGTGGCGGATACCGGGGAGCTGTTTTTT. The encoded protein is CASSPRVADTGELFF.

The rearrangement uses TRBV7-2 and TRBJ2-1; 10 bases match TRBD1. The CDR3 runs to 12 residues. Germline V gene data show CDR1 as SGHTA and CDR2 as FQGNSA. V shed 2 bases and J 16 bases; nucleotides not matched to a gene: 5. In DNA, the CDR3 is TGTGCCAGCAGCTTATCTAGGACAGGGGGTTTCTTC. This translates into CASSLSRTGGFF.

The chain combines TRBV6-2 or TRBV6-3 with TRBJ2-5; a possible D gene is TRBD2 (5 bases). This CDR3 is 14 amino acids long. V was clipped by 2 bases and J by 4 bases, with 11 bases between them. Germline loops: CDR1 MNHEY, CDR2 SVGEGT. In DNA, the CDR3 is TGTGCCAGCAGTTACCCGGGGATACGAGAGACCCAGTACTTC. The encoded protein is CASSYPGIRETQYF.

The chain recombines TRBV27 with TRBJ1-6; tentative D call: TRBD1 (5 bases). The germline gives CDR1 MNHEY, CDR2 SMNVEV (reference sequence). The CDR3 runs 14 residues. V was shortened by 6 bases and J by 4 bases, with 10 bases between the two germline ends. The CDR3 is CASSQDTYNSPLHF. CDR3 DNA: TGTGCCAGCAGCCAGGACACTTATAATTCACCCCTCCACTTT.

This clone was counted once. This sequence joins TRBV6-6 and TRBJ2-1; 7 bases are a match to TRBD2. V lost 5 bases, J lost 4 bases, and 17 bases stayed unmatched. Germline assignment: CDR1 MNHNY and CDR2 SVGAGI (reference sequence). This CDR3 is 18 amino acids long. The CDR3 here is CASSPGPGGNQGYNEQFF. CDR3 in DNA: TGTGCCAGCAGTCCGGGGCCGGGAGGTAACCAAGGTTACAATGAGCAGTTCTTC.

This chain uses TRBV7-6 with TRBJ1-2; 8 bases match TRBD1. This CDR3 has 15 amino acids. Germline CDR1 and CDR2: SGHVS and FNYEAQ. After removal of 4 bases from V and 1 base from J, the junction contained 5 bases not matched to a gene. CDR3 bases: TGTGCCAGCAGCTACGGGACAGGAAATAACTATGGCTACACCTTC. Translation gives CASSYGTGNNYGYTF.

In DNA form, the CDR3 reads TGTGCCAGCAGAGACAGGGCCACCTCCTACGAGCAGTACTTC. Amino acid sequence: CASRDRATSYEQYF. This sequence joins TRBV28 and TRBJ2-7, with TRBD1 identical over 7 bases. The CDR3 has 14 residues. The germline gives CDR1 MDHEN, CDR2 SYDVKM. The V and J ends lost 6 bases and 0 bases, in that order; junction bases with no gene match: 5.

This sequence joins TRBV2 and TRBJ2-5; 11 bases fit TRBD1. Germline V gives CDR1 SNHLY, CDR2 FYNNEI. The CDR3 sequence is 14 residues long. The V and J ends lost 7 bases and 4 bases, in that order; junction bases with no gene match: 5. The CDR3 spells CASTGQGARETQYF. In nucleotides, the CDR3 is TGTGCCAGCACCGGACAGGGGGCGCGAGAGACCCAGTACTTC.

This clone showed up just once. This chain links TRBV6-5 with TRBJ2-7; TRBD1 aligns across 9 bases. Per germline, CDR1 MNHEY and CDR2 SVGAGI. This CDR3 region has 15 residues. V lost 7 bases, J lost 4 bases, and 11 bases stayed unmatched. CDR3: CASTLQGQGPYEQYV. DNA of the CDR3: TGTGCCAGCACCCTCCAGGGACAGGGACCTTACGAGCAGTACGTC.

The chain's CDR3 is CASSALGLPNQPQHF. DNA for the CDR3: TGTGCCAGCAGCGCCTTAGGACTCCCAAATCAGCCCCAGCATTTT. This chain links TRBV9 with TRBJ1-5; D remains ambiguous. CDR1 is SGDLS and CDR2 is YYNGEE in the germline V gene. This CDR3 has 15 amino acids. V lost 3 bases and J lost 4, with 14 bases in between.

This rearrangement joins TRBV5-1 to TRBJ2-4; weak D call: TRBD1 (6 bases). V was cut by 0 bases and J by 10 bases, with 14 bases left in between. The CDR3 consists of 14 residues. In germline, CDR1 is SGHRS, CDR2 YFSETQ. For the CDR3, the DNA is TGCGCCAGCAGCTTGGCCACAGGGTCTTCTATTCAGTACTTC. Translating gives CASSLATGSSIQYF.

The chain couples TRBV2 to TRBJ1-4; D is unresolved. Germline-derived CDR1 and CDR2 are SNHLY and FYNNEI. V lost 8 bases and J 5 bases, leaving 12 bases between the germline ends. CDR3 length: 13 amino acids. CDR3 sequence: CASQEWVNEKLFF. The CDR3 region has the DNA TGTGCCAGCCAGGAATGGGTGAATGAAAAACTGTTTTTT.

The rearrangement joins TRBV6-2 or TRBV6-3 to TRBJ1-2, with D possibly matching TRBD1 (5 bases). V shed 4 bases and J shed 1 base, with 10 bases lying between them. Looked up from germline, CDR1 is MNHEY and CDR2 is SVGEGT. This CDR3 spans 14 amino acids. CDR3 coding DNA: TGTGCCAGCAGTTCGCCAGGGTTTAACTATGGCTACACCTTC. Amino acid sequence: CASSSPGFNYGYTF.

The rearrangement joins TRBV3-1 (or the pseudogene TRBV3-2) to TRBJ1-5; D not certain. This CDR3 is 14 amino acids long. Germline CDR1 is LGHDT and CDR2 is YNNKEL (reference sequence). V lost 4 bases, J lost 5 bases, and 12 bases lay in between. The CDR3 DNA is TGTGCCAGCAGCCCATCAGGATCCTATCAGCCCCAGCATTTT. This encodes CASSPSGSYQPQHF.

The V and J genes are TRBV28 and TRBJ1-2; D unresolved. CDR3 size: 15 residues. The V gene's germline CDR1 is MDHEN and CDR2 SYDVKM. V was trimmed by 4 bases and J by 0 bases, leaving 12 bases between them. The CDR3 nucleotides are TGTGCCAGCAGTTCAGGATTTTTTACTAACTATGGCTACACCTTC. Amino acid sequence: CASSSGFFTNYGYTF.

The CDR3 here is CASTTPTGENEKLFF. CDR3 nucleotides: TGTGCCAGTACCACCCCGACAGGGGAGAATGAAAAACTGTTTTTT. This sequence joins TRBV28 and TRBJ1-4; the match to TRBD1 covers 8 bases. Unmatched junction bases numbered 11, after V lost 9 bases and J lost 5 bases. The CDR3 loop spans 15 amino acids. Germline V lookup: CDR1 MDHEN, CDR2 SYDVKM.

V gene TRBV5-1 combines with J gene TRBJ1-2, with D tentatively TRBD1 (6 bases). The CDR3 consists of 15 residues. The V end lost 4 bases, the J end lost 4 bases, and 17 bases lay between the germline ends. CDR1 is SGHRS, CDR2 YFSETQ, per germline. The CDR3 loop is CASSTGHILSYGYTF. CDR3 DNA sequence: TGCGCCAGCAGCACGGGACATATCTTGAGCTATGGCTACACCTTC. Full variable domain (outside the CDR3, taken from reference TRBV5-1 and TRBJ1-2): KAGVTQTPRYLIKTRGQQVTLSCSPISGHRSVSWYQQTPGQGLQFLFEYFSETQRNKGNFPGRFSGRQFSNSRSEMNVSTLELGDSALYLCASSTGHILSYGYTFGSGTRLTVV.

CDR3 sequence reads: CASSKGGVGELFF. The CDR3 DNA follows: TGTGCCAGCAGTAAAGGGGGCGTCGGGGAGCTGTTTTTT. V is TRBV11-3 and J is TRBJ2-2; 7 bases fit TRBD1. The trim removed 6 bases at V and 7 bases at J, leaving 5 bases unmatched. The germline CDR1 and CDR2 sequences are SGHNT and YENEEA. CDR3 length: 13 amino acids.

The CDR3 spells CASSRLYGNTIYF. The CDR3, as DNA: TGTGCCAGCAGTCGTCTGTATGGAAACACCATATATTTT. The chain joins TRBV28 to TRBJ1-3; D remains ambiguous. The CDR3 is made up of 13 amino acids. Per the germline V gene, CDR1 is MDHEN and CDR2 is SYDVKM. Trimming removed 5 bases at V and 3 bases at J, with 8 bases between.

The chain links TRBV20-1 to TRBJ1-1, with TRBD1 as a possible D gene (6 bases). Germline-derived CDR1 and CDR2 are DFQATT and SNEGSKA (reference sequence). This CDR3 region has 13 residues. V was clipped by 3 bases and J by 4 bases, with 12 bases between them. The CDR3 nucleotides are TGCAGTGCTAGTAAGGTACAGGGCACTGAAGCTTTCTTT. It is translated as CSASKVQGTEAFF.

V gene TRBV30 combines with J gene TRBJ1-5, with 8 bases aligning to TRBD1. Germline assignment: CDR1 GTSNPN and CDR2 SVGIG (reference sequence). V dropped 2 bases and J dropped 1; count of bases not matched to a gene: 10. The CDR3 totals 17 residues. The chain's CDR3 is CAWSTRTGSTSNQPQHF. The CDR3 DNA reads TGTGCCTGGAGTACACGGACAGGGAGTACAAGCAATCAGCCCCAGCATTTT.

The V gene is TRBV3-1 (or the pseudogene TRBV3-2), the J gene TRBJ2-5; 8 nucleotides line up with TRBD2. The CDR3 consists of 14 residues. Germline V gives CDR1 LGHDT, CDR2 YNNKEL (reference sequence). Trimming removed 2 bases from V and 4 bases from J; junction bases left unmatched: 3. DNA for the CDR3: TGTGCCAGCAGCCAACGCGGGGGGCGAGAGACCCAGTACTTC. This gives the protein CASSQRGGRETQYF.

The J gene is TRBJ1-2, the V gene TRBV27; 10 nucleotides match TRBD1. The CDR3 consists of 17 residues. Germline CDR1 reads MNHEY; CDR2 reads SMNVEV (reference sequence). Trimming removed 7 bases from V and 0 bases from J; junction bases left unmatched: 11. This CDR3 is CASKGTGAPLANYGYTF. CDR3 sequence (DNA): TGTGCCAGCAAGGGGACAGGGGCCCCCTTAGCTAACTATGGCTACACCTTC.

The chain joins TRBV29-1 to TRBJ1-1; a weak D match, TRBD1 (5 bases). The germline V gene has CDR1 SQVTM and CDR2 ANQGSEA. This CDR3 has 13 residues. Deletions cut 3 bases from V and 5 bases from J, with 13 bases between. CDR3 bases: TGCAGCGTTGATGATGGCAGGGTGACTGAAGCTTTCTTT. This translates into CSVDDGRVTEAFF. The full variable domain, completed using reference TRBV29-1 and TRBJ1-1, is SAVISQKPSRDICQRGTSLTIQCQVDSQVTMMFWYRQQPGQSLTLIATANQGSEATYESGFVIDKFPISRPNLTFSTLTVSNMSPEDSSIYLCSVDDGRVTEAFFGQGTRLTVV.

The J gene is TRBJ1-5, the V gene TRBV28; D is unclear. The V end lost 2 bases, the J end lost 1 base, and 12 bases lay between the germline ends. Germline CDR1 and CDR2: MDHEN and SYDVKM. The CDR3 runs 16 residues. CDR3 loop: CASSLTGRGSNQPQHF. CDR3 nucleotides: TGTGCCAGCAGTTTAACGGGTCGAGGGAGCAATCAGCCCCAGCATTTT.

The chain recombines TRBV11-2 with TRBJ2-1; no clear D. The CDR3 runs to 15 residues. V lost 4 bases and J lost 0, with 10 bases in between. The V gene's germline CDR1 is SGHAT and CDR2 FQNNGV. The CDR3 here is CASSSNWASYNEQFF. In nucleotides, the CDR3 is TGTGCCAGCAGCTCCAACTGGGCCTCCTACAATGAGCAGTTCTTC.

The V and J genes are TRBV19 and TRBJ1-2; D not resolved. V was clipped by 1 base and J by 8 bases, with 20 bases between them. The CDR3 length is 16 residues. Germline values: CDR1 LNHDA, CDR2 SQIVND (reference sequence). The CDR3 sequence: CASSIGQLDSPWGYTF. DNA for the CDR3: TGTGCCAGTAGTATAGGCCAACTTGACTCTCCGTGGGGCTACACCTTC. Filled out from reference TRBV19 and TRBJ1-2, the complete variable domain reads DGGITQSPKYLFRKEGQNVTLSCEQNLNHDAMYWYRQDPGQGLRLIYYSQIVNDFQKGDIAEGYSVSREKKESFPLTVTSAQKNPTAFYLCASSIGQLDSPWGYTFGSGTRLTVV.